These 17 T cell receptor beta chains were sequenced from one sample in a study of shared clonotypes between healthy human individuals. The repertoire was sequenced with immunoSEQ multiplex PCR; TCRdb's copy has only in-frame clones and lacks some. The top ten hold 0.3% to 0.35% of the sample, which has 630,000 or so clones, about 98% seen once. CD45RO-negative CD8 cells positively selected for CCR7 made up the naive population, which excluded terminally differentiated effector memory CD45RA+ cells. Source material: naive CD8+ T cells sorted from blood. Receptors originate from a man aged 25-45 years in good health.

V usage is TRBV28 and J usage is TRBJ2-5; TRBD1 matches at 10 bases. V lost 6 bases to trimming and J lost 3 bases; unmatched junction nucleotides: 13. The germline CDR1 and CDR2 sequences are MDHEN and SYDVKM. The CDR3 extends over 17 amino acids. CDR3 nucleotides: TGTGCCAGCAGCAAACACGACTCAGGGACAGGGGAAGAGACCCAGTACTTC. Residues: CASSKHDSGTGEETQYF.

This rearrangement joins TRBV7-2 to TRBJ2-3; 8 bases match TRBD2. The J segment lost 3 bases and the V segment lost 4 bases, leaving 3 bases of the junction unmatched. CDR1 and CDR2 (germline): SGHTA, FQGNSA. The CDR3 covers 14 residues. The CDR3 bases are TGTGCCAGCAGCTCCCCTAGCGGGACAGATACGCAGTATTTT. As protein: CASSSPSGTDTQYF.

J is TRBJ2-7 and V is TRBV27, with 13 bases lining up with TRBD2. J lost 7 bases, V lost 4 bases, and 4 bases had no gene match. The germline gives CDR1 MNHEY, CDR2 SMNVEV (reference sequence). The CDR3 is 14 amino acids. Here the CDR3 reads CASSSGLAGEEQYF. CDR3 sequence (DNA): TGTGCCAGCAGTTCTGGACTAGCGGGAGAAGAGCAGTACTTC.

The gene calls are TRBV29-1 and TRBJ2-2; perhaps TRBD1 as D (5 bases). CDR3 length: 13 amino acids. The V gene's germline CDR1 is SQVTM and CDR2 ANQGSEA. Trimming took 3 bases from V and 7 from J, leaving 12 bases between them. The CDR3 protein is CSVDVGLNGELFF. The DNA for the CDR3 is TGCAGCGTTGATGTGGGGCTGAACGGGGAGCTGTTTTTT.

The rearrangement links TRBV20-1 to TRBJ2-1; no definite D call. Trimming removed 4 bases at V and 4 bases at J, with 5 bases between. The CDR3 runs to 11 residues. Germline lookup yields CDR1 DFQATT and CDR2 SNEGSKA (reference sequence). CDR3 DNA: TGCAGTGCTATTGCGTACAATGAGCAGTTCTTC. Amino acid sequence: CSAIAYNEQFF.

V is TRBV19 and J is TRBJ1-1; D possibly corresponds to TRBD1 (6 bases). V was pared by 6 bases and J by 0 bases, with 8 bases between. The CDR3 runs 13 residues. Germline lookup yields CDR1 LNHDA and CDR2 SQIVND (reference sequence). CDR3 bases: TGTGCCAGTAGGAAGGGGGTGAACACTGAAGCTTTCTTT. This codes for CASRKGVNTEAFF.

The genes are TRBV5-1 and TRBJ1-1; D is uncertain. CDR1 and CDR2 (germline): SGHRS, YFSETQ. The CDR3 is made up of 13 amino acids. Between the trimmed V and J ends, which lost 0 bases and 1 base, there was a span of 4 bases. CDR3 protein: CASSLGPNTEAFF. For the CDR3, the DNA is TGCGCCAGCAGCTTGGGGCCGAACACTGAAGCTTTCTTT. The whole variable domain, remainder taken from reference TRBV5-1 and TRBJ1-1, is KAGVTQTPRYLIKTRGQQVTLSCSPISGHRSVSWYQQTPGQGLQFLFEYFSETQRNKGNFPGRFSGRQFSNSRSEMNVSTLELGDSALYLCASSLGPNTEAFFGQGTRLTVV.

The chain has TRBV2 and TRBJ2-7; D gene unclear. Trimming shortened V by 2 bases and J by 0 bases, and 11 bases separated the two germline ends. Germline V gives CDR1 SNHLY, CDR2 FYNNEI. The CDR3 consists of 15 residues. CDR3 DNA sequence: TGTGCCAGCAGTGAATCCCAGGTTAACTCCTACGAGCAGTACTTC. This translates into CASSESQVNSYEQYF.

The CDR3 region is CASSLDMGTTEAFF. As DNA, the CDR3 is TGTGCCAGCAGCTTAGACATGGGTACGACTGAAGCTTTCTTT. The chain recombines TRBV7-9 with TRBJ1-1; D is unclear. Trimming removed 1 base at V and 5 bases at J, with 11 bases between. This CDR3 comprises 14 residues. The V gene's germline CDR1 is SEHNR and CDR2 FQNEAQ (reference sequence).

The rearrangement links TRBV4-3 to TRBJ2-3; TRBD2 aligns across 7 bases. This CDR3 has 16 residues. The ends lost 0 bases at V and 0 bases at J; junction bases unmatched: 3. Germline CDR1 reads LGHNA; CDR2 reads YSLEER. As DNA, the CDR3 is TGCGCCAGCAGCCAAGAGCCTAGCGGTAGCACAGATACGCAGTATTTT. Its protein product is CASSQEPSGSTDTQYF.

The rearrangement joins TRBV12-5 to TRBJ2-1; D not certain. Germline V gene lookup returns CDR1 LGHNT and CDR2 FRNRAP. The CDR3 has 14 residues. The V end lost 2 bases, the J end lost 3 bases, and 8 bases lay between the germline ends. CDR3 DNA sequence: TGTGCTAGTGGTTTGTATCCCGACTACAATGAGCAGTTCTTC. Its protein is CASGLYPDYNEQFF.

The chain recombines TRBV6-5 with TRBJ1-2; possibly TRBD1 for D (5 bases). This CDR3 has 14 amino acids. The V gene's germline CDR1 is MNHEY and CDR2 SVGAGI. Deletions cut 0 bases from V and 8 bases from J, with 13 bases between. CDR3 residues: CASSYSVGGIGYTF. The DNA for the CDR3 is TGTGCCAGCAGTTACTCCGTTGGGGGAATCGGCTACACCTTC.

V gene TRBV9 combines with J gene TRBJ2-5, with TRBD2 as a possible D gene (5 bases). V gave up 4 bases and J gave up 1 base, with 8 bases separating them. The CDR3 loop spans 13 amino acids. CDR1 SGDLS and CDR2 YYNGEE come from the germline V gene. CDR3 DNA sequence: TGTGCCAGCAGCCCCGGAGGCCAAGAGACCCAGTACTTC. Its translation is CASSPGGQETQYF.

The genes are TRBV29-1 and TRBJ2-5, with 7 positions matching TRBD1. The germline CDR1 and CDR2 sequences are SQVTM and ANQGSEA. The CDR3 is made up of 16 amino acids. Unmatched junction bases numbered 11, after V lost 2 bases and J lost 2 bases. The CDR3, as DNA: TGCAGCGTTGAACTTACAATCGGGACAGTACAAGAGACCCAGTACTTC. This encodes CSVELTIGTVQETQYF. Together with reference TRBV29-1 and TRBJ2-5, the CDR3 gives the full variable domain: SAVISQKPSRDICQRGTSLTIQCQVDSQVTMMFWYRQQPGQSLTLIATANQGSEATYESGFVIDKFPISRPNLTFSTLTVSNMSPEDSSIYLCSVELTIGTVQETQYFGPGTRLLVL.

The J gene is TRBJ2-7, the V gene TRBV27, with unresolved D. In germline, CDR1 is MNHEY, CDR2 SMNVEV (reference sequence). V gave up 3 bases and J gave up 3 bases, with 9 bases separating them. The CDR3 contains 13 residues. DNA of the CDR3: TGTGCCAGCAGTTTGACCCTCGACTACGAGCAGTACTTC. Translated, it gives CASSLTLDYEQYF.

In its sample, this clone was seen once. The chain links TRBV11-3 to TRBJ2-1, with a possible D match to TRBD2 (6 bases). CDR1 is SGHNT and CDR2 is YENEEA in the germline V gene. The CDR3 extends over 16 amino acids. Trimming removed 0 bases from V and 1 base from J, with 10 bases in between. CDR3 DNA sequence: TGTGCCAGCAGCTTAGAGGGGGGAGTATCCTACAATGAGCAGTTCTTC. Translation: CASSLEGGVSYNEQFF.

V gene TRBV2 combines with J gene TRBJ2-3; 8 bases align to TRBD2. V dropped 11 bases and J dropped 5; count of bases not matched to a gene: 15. In germline, CDR1 is SNHLY, CDR2 FYNNEI. The CDR3 is 15 residues long. The DNA of the CDR3 is TGTGCCTGTAACACCTGGGGGACTAGAGTAGATACGCAGTATTTT. This sequence encodes CACNTWGTRVDTQYF.